This passage covers 18 T cell receptor beta chains from one sample sequenced in a study of T cells in localized non-small cell lung cancer. Assay: immunoSEQ multiplex PCR; the TCRdb copy retains only in-frame clones and omits some. Among 2,500 to 3,500 clones listed, roughly 36% were seen once. The sequenced sample was normal lung tissue next to the tumor, obtained before any cancer treatment. The receptor source for this set is a woman aged 40 to 75 with stage I lung adenocarcinoma.

The chain couples TRBV1 to TRBJ2-3. TRBV1 is assigned pseudogene status. This CDR3 region has 17 residues. CDR3 sequence (DNA): TGCACCAGCAGCCAAGATTGGAAGGGGGGTTTTGGAGATACGCAGTATTTT. Translated: CTSSQDWKGGFGDTQYF.

The chain recombines TRBV11-3 with TRBJ2-5, with 9 bases matching TRBD1. Per germline, CDR1 SGHNT and CDR2 YENEEA. This CDR3 has 14 amino acids. Trimming cost V 5 bases and J 4 bases; bases outside gene matches: 5. DNA for the CDR3: TGTGCCAGCAGCCCGGGACAGGGAGGAGAGACCCAGTACTTC. This codes for CASSPGQGGETQYF.

This clone was counted a few times. Other DNA sequences of this sample code for an identical CDR3. V and J are TRBV11-3 and TRBJ2-1, with TRBD2 identical over 9 bases. The length of the CDR3 is 17 residues. V was pared by 1 base and J by 3 bases, with 7 bases of the junction left unmatched. CDR1 SGHNT and CDR2 YENEEA come from the germline V gene. The CDR3 loop is CASSLVSSGTFYNEQFF. The CDR3 region has the DNA TGTGCCAGCAGCTTAGTTTCTAGCGGGACCTTCTACAATGAGCAGTTCTTC.

The chain combines TRBV18 with TRBJ2-2; no definite D call. CDR1 and CDR2 (germline): KGHSH, LQKENI. The CDR3 covers 13 residues. The ends were cut back, 3 bases at V and 4 bases at J, with 6 bases in the middle. The CDR3 region has the DNA TGTGCCAGCTCACCGGGGTTCACCGGGGAGCTGTTTTTT. Amino acid sequence: CASSPGFTGELFF.

The J gene is TRBJ2-4, the V gene TRBV6-7; D is ambiguous. TRBV6-7 belongs to the ORF category, with a function that is uncertain. The CDR3 spans 13 residues. The V and J ends lost 5 bases and 9 bases respectively, with 14 bases between them. CDR3 sequence (DNA): TGTGCCAGCAGTGAAGCCCGTGTAGGCATTCAGTACTTC. Protein sequence: CASSEARVGIQYF.

The chain links TRBV19 to TRBJ2-2; 7 bases are a match to TRBD2. J gave up 3 bases and V 11 bases, and 12 bases lay outside the gene matches. The CDR3 is 15 residues long. Per germline, CDR1 LNHDA and CDR2 SQIVND (reference sequence). The CDR3 DNA follows: TGTGCCTCCCTATCCGGGGAGGGTTACACCGGGGAGCTGTTTTTT. This translates into CASLSGEGYTGELFF.

The V gene is TRBV25-1, the J gene TRBJ1-1; D is undetermined. CDR3 length: 15 residues. The germline V and J ends were trimmed by 5 bases and 4 bases, with 17 bases remaining between them. The germline V gene has CDR1 MGHDK and CDR2 SYGVNS. The CDR3 coding sequence is TGTGCCAGCAGTTACAGCCTGGTCGGGAGCACTGAAGCTTTCTTT. This encodes CASSYSLVGSTEAFF.

In its sample, this clone ranks as medium-sized. V is TRBV12-5 and J is TRBJ1-2; 7 bases align to TRBD1. The CDR3 is made up of 13 amino acids. Germline CDR1 reads LGHNT; CDR2 reads FRNRAP. Written as DNA, the CDR3 is TGTGCCAGCACCCTCAACAGGGGATATGGCTACACCTTC. Its translation is CASTLNRGYGYTF.

This clone turned up a few times. V and J are TRBV6-4 and TRBJ1-2, with D perhaps TRBD1 (5 bases). The length of the CDR3 is 13 residues. The V and J ends lost 5 bases and 4 bases respectively, with 11 bases between them. The germline CDR1 and CDR2 sequences are MRHNA and SNTAGT. As DNA, the CDR3 is TGTGCCAGCAGTCCGGGACGAACCTATGGCTACACCTTC. It is translated as CASSPGRTYGYTF.

The rearrangement uses TRBV11-3 and TRBJ1-1; no clear D. The V gene's germline CDR1 is SGHNT and CDR2 YENEEA. V lost 3 bases and J 1 base, leaving 9 bases between the germline ends. The CDR3 runs to 14 residues. CDR3 sequence reads: CASSFGPQNTEAFF. The CDR3 DNA follows: TGTGCCAGCAGCTTTGGTCCGCAGAACACTGAAGCTTTCTTT. The variable domain in full, with the rest retrieved from reference TRBV11-3 and TRBJ1-1, is EAGVVQSPRYKIIEKKQPVAFWCNPISGHNTLYWYLQNLGQGPELLIRYENEEAVDDSQLPKDRFSAERLKGVDSTLKIQPAELGDSAVYLCASSFGPQNTEAFFGQGTRLTVV.

The rearrangement links TRBV28 to TRBJ1-4; 9 bases align to TRBD1. V dropped 6 bases and J dropped 7; count of bases not matched to a gene: 6. The germline gives CDR1 MDHEN, CDR2 SYDVKM. The CDR3 loop spans 14 amino acids. The CDR3 reads CASRKQGAGEKLFF. The CDR3 nucleotides read TGTGCCAGCAGGAAACAGGGGGCGGGTGAAAAACTGTTTTTT.

The count of this clone is one. This sequence joins TRBV19 and TRBJ2-3, with 7 bases identical to TRBD1. In germline, CDR1 is LNHDA, CDR2 SQIVND (reference sequence). The CDR3 contains 15 residues. Losses at the gene ends were 4 bases for V and 0 bases for J; bases not matched to a gene: 4. The CDR3 DNA sequence: TGTGCCAGTAGTAGCATACAGGGGAGCACAGATACGCAGTATTTT. Its translation is CASSSIQGSTDTQYF.

This rearrangement joins TRBV9 to TRBJ2-3; D unresolved. CDR1 SGDLS and CDR2 YYNGEE come from the germline V gene. This CDR3 region has 12 residues. Trimming pared 3 bases from V and 5 bases from J, leaving 7 bases between. The CDR3 region has the DNA TGTGCCAGCAGCGCGGTCCGAGATACGCAGTATTTT. Translating it yields CASSAVRDTQYF.

This clone was counted between two and nine times. The chain joins TRBV2 to TRBJ2-1, with TRBD2 matching 7 bases. Looked up from germline, CDR1 is SNHLY and CDR2 is FYNNEI. The junction had 13 bases not matched to a gene; V was cut back by 7 bases and J by 4 bases. The CDR3 runs to 16 residues. The CDR3: CASTPSGGRAYNEQFF. As DNA, the CDR3 is TGTGCCAGCACCCCTAGCGGAGGACGGGCTTACAATGAGCAGTTCTTC.

The chain uses TRBV19 and TRBJ1-5; D gene uncertain. Germline CDR1 LNHDA, CDR2 SQIVND (reference sequence). V was pared by 7 bases and J by 2 bases, with 15 bases between. The CDR3 has 15 residues. CDR3 in amino acids: CASTGRTAGNQPQHF. In nucleotides, the CDR3 is TGTGCCAGTACTGGAAGGACGGCCGGCAATCAGCCCCAGCATTTT.

This rearrangement joins TRBV11-3 to TRBJ2-5; 9 positions match TRBD2. The V gene end was trimmed by 2 bases and the J gene end by 5 bases; junction bases not matched to a gene: 9. CDR1 and CDR2 from the germline V gene are SGHNT and YENEEA. CDR3 length: 16 amino acids. DNA of the CDR3: TGTGCCAGCAGCTTATCGGCGGGAGGGGGGCACGAGACCCAGTACTTC. Its translation: CASSLSAGGGHETQYF.

The chain is built from TRBV18 and TRBJ1-4; D possibly corresponds to TRBD1 (5 bases). Trimming took off 6 bases at V and 7 bases at J, with 12 bases between the two ends. The CDR3 is 13 amino acids. Germline CDR1 and CDR2: KGHSH and LQKENI. The CDR3 reads CASSDQRGEKLFF. Here the CDR3 DNA reads TGTGCCAGCTCCGACCAGAGGGGTGAAAAACTGTTTTTT. Drawing the rest from reference TRBV18 and TRBJ1-4, the complete variable domain is NAGVMQNPRHLVRRRGQEARLRCSPMKGHSHVYWYRQLPEEGLKFMVYLQKENIIDESGMPKERFSAEFPKEGPSILRIQQVVRGDSAAYFCASSDQRGEKLFFGSGTQLSVL.

The chain links TRBV19 to TRBJ2-7; D might be TRBD1 (6 bases). CDR1 LNHDA and CDR2 SQIVND come from the germline V gene (reference sequence). This CDR3 has 15 amino acids. Trimming took off 6 bases at V and 2 bases at J, with 17 bases between the two ends. CDR3 protein: CASRRTQGSAYEQYF. CDR3 coding DNA: TGTGCCAGTAGGAGGACACAGGGTTCCGCCTACGAGCAGTACTTC.